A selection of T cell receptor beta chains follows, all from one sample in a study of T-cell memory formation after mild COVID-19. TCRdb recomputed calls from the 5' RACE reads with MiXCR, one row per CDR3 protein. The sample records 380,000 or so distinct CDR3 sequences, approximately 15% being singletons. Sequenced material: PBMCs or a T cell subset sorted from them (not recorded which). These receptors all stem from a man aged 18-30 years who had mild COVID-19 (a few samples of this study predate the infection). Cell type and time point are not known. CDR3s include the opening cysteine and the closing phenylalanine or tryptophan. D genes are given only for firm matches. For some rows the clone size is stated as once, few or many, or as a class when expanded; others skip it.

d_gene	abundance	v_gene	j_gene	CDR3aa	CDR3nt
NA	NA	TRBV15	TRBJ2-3	CATSRGGNGGLTDTQYF	TGTGCCACCAGCAGAGGGGGGAACGGGGGCCTCACAGATACGCAGTATTTT
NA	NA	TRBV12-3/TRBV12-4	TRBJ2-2	CASSETRRPGGELFF	TGTGCCAGCAGTGAAACCCGCCGTCCGGGCGGGGAGCTGTTTTTT
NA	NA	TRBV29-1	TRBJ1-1	CSVGHMNTEAFF	TGCAGCGTTGGACATATGAACACTGAAGCTTTCTTT
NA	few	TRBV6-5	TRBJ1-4	CASSYDRFGNEKLFF	TGTGCCAGCAGTTATGACAGGTTTGGGAATGAAAAACTGTTTTTT
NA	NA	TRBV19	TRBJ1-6	CASTPHSGLSSSPLHF	TGTGCCAGTACCCCTCATTCCGGGCTCAGCAGTTCACCCCTCCACTTT
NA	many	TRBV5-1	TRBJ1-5	CASSLLGGNQPQHF	TGCGCCAGCAGCTTGCTAGGGGGCAATCAGCCCCAGCATTTT
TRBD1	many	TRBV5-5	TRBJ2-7	CASSPYGQGGYEQYF	TGTGCCAGCAGTCCTTACGGACAGGGGGGGTACGAGCAGTACTTC
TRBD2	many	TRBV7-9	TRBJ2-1	CASSFSGSSYNEQFF	TGTGCCAGCAGCTTTAGCGGGAGCTCCTACAATGAGCAGTTCTTC
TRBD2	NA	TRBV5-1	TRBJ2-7	CASSLGGVEQYF	TGCGCCAGCAGCCTGGGAGGGGTCGAGCAGTACTTC
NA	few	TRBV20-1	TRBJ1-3	CSAPPRLGNTIYF	TGCAGTGCTCCCCCCAGGTTAGGAAACACCATATATTTT
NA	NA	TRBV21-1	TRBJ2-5	CASSNLTGVRETQYF	TGTGCCAGCAGCAATCTAACAGGGGTGAGGGAGACCCAGTACTTC
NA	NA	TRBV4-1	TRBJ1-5	CASSQAYGSQPQHF	TGCGCCAGCAGCCAAGCGTACGGGAGCCAGCCCCAGCATTTT
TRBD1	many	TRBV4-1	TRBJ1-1	CASSHLTGLRTEAFF	TGCGCCAGCAGCCATTTGACAGGGTTGAGGACTGAAGCTTTCTTT
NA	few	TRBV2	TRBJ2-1	CASSEEFPREQFF	TGTGCCAGCAGTGAGGAGTTCCCCCGTGAGCAGTTCTTC
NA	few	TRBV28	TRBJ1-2	CATADQGLNDGYTF	TGTGCCACCGCTGATCAGGGGTTGAACGATGGCTACACCTTC
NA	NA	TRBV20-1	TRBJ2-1	CSAFRGTYNEQFF	TGCAGTGCCTTTAGGGGAACCTACAATGAGCAGTTCTTC
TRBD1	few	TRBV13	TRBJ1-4	CASSWGTGTNEKLFF	TGTGCCAGCAGCTGGGGGACAGGAACTAATGAAAAACTGTTTTTT
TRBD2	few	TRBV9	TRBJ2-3	CASSVRSGGPDTQYF	TGTGCCAGCAGCGTAAGGTCGGGGGGGCCTGATACGCAGTATTTT
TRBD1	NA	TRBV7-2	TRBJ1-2	CASSHVDRAHYGYTF	TGTGCCAGCAGCCACGTTGACAGGGCCCACTATGGCTACACCTTC
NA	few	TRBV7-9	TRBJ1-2	CASSNRDRYGYTF	TGTGCCAGCAGCAACCGGGACCGCTATGGCTACACCTTC
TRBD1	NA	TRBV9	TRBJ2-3	CASSSRTGTTDTQYF	TGTGCCAGCAGCTCCCGGACAGGCACCACAGATACGCAGTATTTT
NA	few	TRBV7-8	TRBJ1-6	CASSSESGAISPLHF	TGTGCCAGCAGCTCAGAATCAGGGGCTATTTCACCCCTCCACTTT
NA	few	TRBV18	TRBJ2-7	CASSPYSGTNLVNYEQYF	TGTGCCAGCTCACCTTATTCCGGGACAAACTTAGTAAACTACGAGCAGTACTTC
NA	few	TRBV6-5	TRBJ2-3	CASSPPHTDTQYF	TGTGCCAGCAGTCCCCCCCACACAGATACGCAGTATTTT
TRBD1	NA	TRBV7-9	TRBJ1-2	CASSFEQGARGYTF	TGTGCCAGCAGCTTCGAGCAGGGGGCGCGGGGCTACACCTTC
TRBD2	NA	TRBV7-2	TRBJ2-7	CASSGGITYEQYF	TGTGCCAGTTCCGGGGGGATAACCTACGAGCAGTACTTC
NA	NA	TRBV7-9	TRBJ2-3	CVSSLFGGSLDTQYF	TGTGTCAGCAGCTTATTTGGGGGGTCCTTGGATACGCAGTATTTT
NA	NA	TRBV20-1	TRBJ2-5	CSARSGSTRPQYF	TGCAGTGCTAGGTCCGGTTCGACCCGCCCCCAGTACTTC
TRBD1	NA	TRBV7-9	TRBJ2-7	CASSFPRDRVSYEQYF	TGTGCCAGCAGCTTCCCCCGGGACAGGGTATCCTACGAGCAGTACTTC